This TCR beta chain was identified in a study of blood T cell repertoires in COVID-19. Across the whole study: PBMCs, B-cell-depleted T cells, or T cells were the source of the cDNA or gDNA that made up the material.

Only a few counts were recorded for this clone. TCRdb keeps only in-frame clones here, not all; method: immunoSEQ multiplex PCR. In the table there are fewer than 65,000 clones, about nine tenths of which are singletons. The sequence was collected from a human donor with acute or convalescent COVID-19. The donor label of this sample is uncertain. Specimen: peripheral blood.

The CDR3 nucleotides are TGCGCCAGCAGACAAGGACAGGGGCCTTCCTCTGGAAACACCATATATTTT. It specifies CASRQGQGPSSGNTIYF. The J gene is TRBJ1-3, the V gene TRBV5-1; 9 bases fit TRBD1. The CDR3 has 17 amino acids. Germline CDR1 SGHRS, CDR2 YFSETQ. V shed 5 bases, J shed 0 bases, and the junction held 9 bases outside the gene matches.